This TCR beta chain emerged from a study of cytomegalovirus exposure and HLA in healthy donors. About the study: Some 80 million unique TCR sequences came from HLA-typed donors in an early release. Overall study results and limits: Reportedly, fewer N-insertions than the approximately 700-donor mean appeared in an Asian-associated ancestry cluster in a later analysis. A later analysis found common viral pathogens apparently linked to several of the most significant clusters.

V gave up 3 bases and J gave up 8 bases; unmatched junction bases: 9. Germline V gives CDR1 LNHNV, CDR2 YYDKDF (reference sequence). The CDR3 runs to 15 residues. On this clone itself: Its specificity is not known.

The PCR employed 60 Vbeta primers together with 13 Jbeta primers. The method was immunoSEQ multiplex PCR; TCRdb's version includes in-frame clones alone and lacks a portion of them. The sample lists around 250,000 clones, 75% to 85% seen once, with approximately 8.4% in the top ten. Sequenced: PBMCs. This sequence originates from an older woman in good health and CMV-seropositive. The gene calls are TRBV15 and TRBJ1-4, with 7 bases fitting TRBD1. The CDR3 DNA sequence: TGTGCCACCAGCAGCACCGGGACAGTTAGCGAAAAACTGTTTTTT. It specifies CATSSTGTVSEKLFF.